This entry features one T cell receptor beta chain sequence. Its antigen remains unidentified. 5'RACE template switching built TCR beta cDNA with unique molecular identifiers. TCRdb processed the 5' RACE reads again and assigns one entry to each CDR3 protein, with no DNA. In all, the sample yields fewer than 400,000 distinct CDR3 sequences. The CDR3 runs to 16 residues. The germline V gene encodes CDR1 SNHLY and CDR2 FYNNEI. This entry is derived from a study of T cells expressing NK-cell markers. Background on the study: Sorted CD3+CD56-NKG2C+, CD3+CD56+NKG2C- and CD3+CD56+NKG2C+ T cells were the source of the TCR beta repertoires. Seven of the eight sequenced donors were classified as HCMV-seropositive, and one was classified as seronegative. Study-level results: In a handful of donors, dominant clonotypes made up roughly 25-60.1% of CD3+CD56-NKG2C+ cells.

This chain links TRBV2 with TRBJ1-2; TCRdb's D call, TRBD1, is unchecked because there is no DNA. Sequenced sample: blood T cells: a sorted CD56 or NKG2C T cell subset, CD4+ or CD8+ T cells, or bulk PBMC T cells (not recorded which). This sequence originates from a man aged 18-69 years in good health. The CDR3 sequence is CASSVSRDRGNYGYTF.